This entry describes one T cell receptor (beta chain). Its antigen is currently unknown. TCRdb re-derived calls from the reads in MiXCR, one entry per CDR3 protein. The sample yields fewer than 950,000 distinct CDR3 sequences, around a third seen once. Germline V gene lookup returns CDR1 SGHRS and CDR2 YFSETQ. V was pared by 7 bases and J by 6 bases, with 11 bases between. The CDR3 spans 12 residues. This specimen comes from a study of T cell repertoires in cytomegalovirus infection. Study background: The study used recently identified HLA-C-restricted and well-studied HLA-B-restricted CMV epitopes.

This chain joins TRBV5-1 and TRBJ2-1; no definite D call. The receptor was derived from a human donor in good health (CMV status not recorded). Some clones in this sample may be carry-over from other donors' samples. The sample consisted of cultured CD8+ T cells from PBMCs, taken from culture after CMV antigen stimulation. The CDR3: CASHFVGNEQFF. CDR3 DNA sequence: TGCGCCAGCCACTTTGTTGGCAATGAGCAGTTCTTC. Full variable domain (rest looked up from reference TRBV5-1 and TRBJ2-1): KAGVTQTPRYLIKTRGQQVTLSCSPISGHRSVSWYQQTPGQGLQFLFEYFSETQRNKGNFPGRFSGRQFSNSRSEMNVSTLELGDSALYLCASHFVGNEQFFGPGTRLTVL.